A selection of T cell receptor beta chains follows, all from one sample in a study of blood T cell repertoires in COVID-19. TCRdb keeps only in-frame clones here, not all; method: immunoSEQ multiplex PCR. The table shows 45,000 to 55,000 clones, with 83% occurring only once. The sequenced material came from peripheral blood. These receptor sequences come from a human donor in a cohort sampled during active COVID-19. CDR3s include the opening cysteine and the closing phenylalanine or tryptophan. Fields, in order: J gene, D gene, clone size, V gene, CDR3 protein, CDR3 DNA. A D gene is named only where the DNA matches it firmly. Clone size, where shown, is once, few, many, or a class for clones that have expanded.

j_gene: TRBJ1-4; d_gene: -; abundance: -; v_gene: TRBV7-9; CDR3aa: CASSPREAATNEKLFF; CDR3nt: TGTGCCAGCAGCCCGAGGGAAGCCGCAACTAATGAAAAACTGTTTTTT
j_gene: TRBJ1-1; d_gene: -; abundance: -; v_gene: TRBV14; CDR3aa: CASSPTAARTEAFF; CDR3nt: TGTGCCAGCAGCCCGACGGCGGCAAGAACTGAAGCTTTCTTT
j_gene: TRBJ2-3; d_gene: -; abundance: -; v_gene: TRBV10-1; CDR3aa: CASRRTFTDTQYF; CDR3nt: TGCGCCAGCAGACGGACTTTCACAGATACGCAGTATTTT
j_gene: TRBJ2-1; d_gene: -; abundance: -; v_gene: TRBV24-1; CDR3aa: CATSRGVYNEQFF; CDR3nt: TGTGCCACCAGTCGGGGAGTTTACAATGAGCAGTTCTTC
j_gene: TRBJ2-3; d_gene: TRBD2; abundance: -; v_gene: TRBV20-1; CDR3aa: CSASDPPGLEVDTQYF; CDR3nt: TGCAGTGCTAGTGATCCACCGGGACTAGAAGTAGATACGCAGTATTTT
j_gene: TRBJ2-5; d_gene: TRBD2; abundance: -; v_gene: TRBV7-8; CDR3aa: CASSLASGGQETQYF; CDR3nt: TGTGCCAGCAGCTTAGCTAGCGGGGGGCAAGAGACCCAGTACTTC
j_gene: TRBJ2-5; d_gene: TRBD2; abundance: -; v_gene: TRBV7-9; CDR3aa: CASSPVGRAGGEETQYF; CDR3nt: TGTGCCAGCAGCCCTGTCGGTAGAGCGGGGGGGGAAGAGACCCAGTACTTC
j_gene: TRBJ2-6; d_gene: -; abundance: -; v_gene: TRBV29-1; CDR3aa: CSAKTQGTGANVLTF; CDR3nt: TGCAGCGCCAAAACCCAGGGGACTGGGGCCAACGTCCTGACTTTC
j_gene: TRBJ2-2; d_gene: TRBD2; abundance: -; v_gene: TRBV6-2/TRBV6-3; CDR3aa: CASSYTSGASNTGELFF; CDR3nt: TGTGCCAGCAGTTACACTAGCGGGGCCTCGAACACCGGGGAGCTGTTTTTT
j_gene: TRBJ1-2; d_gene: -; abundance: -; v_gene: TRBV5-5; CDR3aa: CASSLEWQSYGYTF; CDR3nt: TGTGCCAGCAGCTTGGAGTGGCAGTCGTATGGCTACACCTTC
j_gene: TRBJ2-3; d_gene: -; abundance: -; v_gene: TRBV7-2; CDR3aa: CASSPTSKSRGALDTQYF; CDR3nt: TGTGCCAGCAGCCCAACCTCAAAGTCCAGGGGGGCATTAGATACGCAGTATTTT
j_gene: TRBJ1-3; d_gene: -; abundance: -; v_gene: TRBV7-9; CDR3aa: CASVGGIISGNTIYF; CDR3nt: TGTGCCAGCGTGGGGGGGATCATCTCTGGAAACACCATATATTTT
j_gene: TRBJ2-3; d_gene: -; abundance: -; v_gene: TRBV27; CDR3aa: CAQALPSTDTQYF; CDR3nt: TGTGCCCAAGCACTTCCTAGCACAGATACGCAGTATTTT
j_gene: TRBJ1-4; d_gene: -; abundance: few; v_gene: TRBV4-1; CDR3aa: CASSQQVVGEKLFF; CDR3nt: TGCGCCAGCAGCCAACAGGTGGTGGGTGAAAAACTGTTTTTT
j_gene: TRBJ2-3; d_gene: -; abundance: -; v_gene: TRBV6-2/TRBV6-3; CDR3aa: CASSPPQPGWADTQYF; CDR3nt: TGTGCCAGCAGTCCCCCTCAACCCGGGTGGGCAGATACGCAGTATTTT